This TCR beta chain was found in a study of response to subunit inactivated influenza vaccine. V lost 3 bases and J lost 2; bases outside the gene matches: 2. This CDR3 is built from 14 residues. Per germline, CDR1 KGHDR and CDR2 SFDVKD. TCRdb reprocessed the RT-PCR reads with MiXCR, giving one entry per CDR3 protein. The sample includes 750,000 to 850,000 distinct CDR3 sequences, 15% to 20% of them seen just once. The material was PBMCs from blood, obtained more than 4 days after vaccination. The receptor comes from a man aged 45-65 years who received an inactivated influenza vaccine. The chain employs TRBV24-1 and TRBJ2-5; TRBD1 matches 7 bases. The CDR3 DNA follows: TGTGCCACCAGTGATAGGGGGCCTCAAGAGACCCAGTACTTC. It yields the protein CATSDRGPQETQYF.